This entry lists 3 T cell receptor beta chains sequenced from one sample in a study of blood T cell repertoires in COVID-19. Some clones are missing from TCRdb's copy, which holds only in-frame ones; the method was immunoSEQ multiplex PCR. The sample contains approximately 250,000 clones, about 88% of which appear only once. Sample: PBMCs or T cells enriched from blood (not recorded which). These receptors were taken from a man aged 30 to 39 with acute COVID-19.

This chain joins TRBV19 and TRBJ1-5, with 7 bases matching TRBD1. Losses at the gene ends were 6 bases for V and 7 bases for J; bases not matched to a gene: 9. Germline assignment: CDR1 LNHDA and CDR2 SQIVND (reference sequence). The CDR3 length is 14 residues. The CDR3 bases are TGTGCCAGTAGCCCGACAGGGTCCAGGCAGCCCCAGCATTTT. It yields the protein CASSPTGSRQPQHF.

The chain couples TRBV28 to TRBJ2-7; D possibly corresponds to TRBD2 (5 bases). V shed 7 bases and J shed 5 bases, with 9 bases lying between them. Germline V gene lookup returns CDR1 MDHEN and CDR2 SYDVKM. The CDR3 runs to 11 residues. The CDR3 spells CASNSGDEQYV. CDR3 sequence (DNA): TGTGCCAGCAATTCCGGGGACGAGCAGTACGTC.

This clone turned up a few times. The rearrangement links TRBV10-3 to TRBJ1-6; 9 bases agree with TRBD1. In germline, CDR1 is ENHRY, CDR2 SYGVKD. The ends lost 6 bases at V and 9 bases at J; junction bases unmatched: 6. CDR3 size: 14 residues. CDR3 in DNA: TGTGCCATCAGCCCGGGACAGGGAACTTCACCCCTCCACTTT. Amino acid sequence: CAISPGQGTSPLHF.